This record concerns one TCR beta chain sequence. One junction end disagrees with the germline gene, perhaps due to a read error. Germline assignment: CDR1 SGHVS and CDR2 FNYEAQ. There are 16 residues in the CDR3. The data were produced by immunoSEQ multiplex PCR, yet TCRdb's version contains in-frame clones alone and is incomplete. The profile shows tens of thousands of clones, about 90% of them singletons. The sample is drawn from a study of T cell changes during pregnancy in multiple sclerosis. The specimen was peripheral blood, collected in the second trimester of pregnancy. This TCR came from a female donor with multiple sclerosis, enrolled in a pregnancy study. The V call is TRBV7-6, the J call TRBJ2-1, with 8 bases lining up with TRBD2. The CDR3, as DNA: TGTGCCAGCAGCTTAGCCCGGGGGGGCCCCTACGATGAGCAGTTCTTC. This translates into CASSLARGGPYDEQFF.